The entry that follows covers one TCR beta chain sequence. How the authors handled the data: Reference gene primer amplification yielded estimated nucleated cell counts. Produced via immunoSEQ multiplex PCR; TCRdb's table is partial and in-frame only. V and J calls and clone size are those listed in that table; D and trimming were worked out from the DNA. Counted here are fewer than 200,000 clones, roughly 88% occurring once; the ten biggest clones make up 9.1%. This record belongs to a study of blood T cell repertoires in COVID-19. Background on the study: The origin of the acute and convalescent COVID-19 samples was the United States, Italy and Spain. Sources were T cells, B-cell-depleted T cells, or PBMCs; the material itself was cDNA or gDNA.

The TCR originated in a woman over 75 with active or convalescent COVID-19. The sequenced material came from peripheral blood.

CDR3 coding DNA: TGTGCCATCGCGGGGCCCTCGGAGACCCAGTACTTC. Protein sequence: CAIAGPSETQYF. This chain uses TRBV10-3 with TRBJ2-5, with D tentatively TRBD2 (6 bases). Germline V lookup: CDR1 ENHRY, CDR2 SYGVKD. V was clipped by 8 bases and J by 5 bases, with 12 bases between them. The CDR3 totals 12 residues.